Detailed here is one TCR beta chain. Its antigen is not yet known. No base quality information exists; no much larger clone differs at one position. Using the immunoSEQ hsTCRbeta Kit, TCR beta CDR3 regions were sequenced from DNA. The authors processed their data as follows. TCR sequencing data were analysed with the ImmunoSEQ Analyzer. T cell clonality was defined as 1 minus Pielou's evenness computed on productive rearrangements. T cell diversity was measured with the inverse Simpson index on productive templates. T cell density was TCR beta template counts normalized to usable DNA, estimated by amplifying and sequencing housekeeping genes. Two-sided Kruskal-Wallis tests were used to compare TCR metrics between histologic stages. The clones in this table, taken by TCRdb from immuneACCESS, are in-frame only. Not every clone is retained; where verified, under half of the shortfall comes from an unresolved V gene, and the cause of the rest is unknown. That table supplies the V and J calls and clone size; D and trimming were determined from the DNA. This sample lists 25,000 or so clones; about three quarters were detected once. Of the sample, 5.7% falls within the top ten clones.

The patients had resection in Japan or China between 2014 and 2017. Two lung cancer pathologists independently reviewed H&E slides to confirm the histologic diagnosis of every case. Premalignant or tumor cells were enriched for nucleic acid extraction by macro-dissection performed after pathologic assessment. DNA was isolated from FFPE tissue using the AllPrep DNA/RNA FFPE Kit. The data stem from a study of immune evolution from preneoplasia to lung adenocarcinoma (dated by TCRdb to the early 2020s). The study in broad terms: HLA loss of heterozygosity was found in 7% of AIS, around 14% of MIA and about a third of ADC lesions, and in no AAH lesions. Immune contexture across lung adenocarcinoma precursors and invasive adenocarcinoma was profiled using immune gene expression, TCR sequencing and multiplex immunofluorescence. Resected precursor lesions (AAH, AIS, MIA) and invasive adenocarcinomas were compared with paired morphologically normal lung tissue. The sample size was set by how many specimens were available, not by a prior power calculation. The immune data were integrated with whole exome sequencing and methylation data from the same cohort of nodules. The overall cohort comprised about 57 patients with pulmonary nodules who underwent surgical resection. TCR sequencing data came from 45 to 60 patients. According to the study, about a hundred samples went through TCR sequencing. POLYSOLVER was used to infer class I HLA alleles from exome data, and LOHHLA was used to detect allele-specific HLA loss.

Clipping removes 5 bases from V and 8 bases from J, with 7 as the unmatched junction base count. Taken from the germline V gene (reference sequence), the CDR1 and CDR2 loops are SEHNR and FQNEAQ. The CDR3 starts with the cysteine, ends with the phenylalanine, and has 14 residues. Left in the record is the CDR3 DNA by itself, 42 bases read in frame from the first base. What the authors observed across the whole study: Because all patients came from Japan and China, whether the findings apply to Western populations was uncertain. Findings were based on association rather than direct causation; larger cohorts with long-term follow-up and longitudinal biopsies were deemed needed. Clonality was highest in normal lung, while later-stage lesions appeared to have lower clonality but higher T cell density and diversity. Compared with EGFR-mutant or double wild-type lesions, KRAS-mutant nodules had the highest T cell clonality. The highest top T cell clone frequencies were observed in normal lung, and a progressive decrease in top T cell clone frequencies appeared to occur from AAH through AIS, MIA and invasive adenocarcinoma.

Sequenced: FFPE invasive lung adenocarcinoma tissue. Read against the paper, the sample's cell subset or site label means: frankly invasive lung adenocarcinoma (ADC). This chain joins TRBV7-9 to TRBJ1-4; the junction holds 8 bases that match TRBD1. This clonotype originated in a person between 60 and 69 years old with invasive lung adenocarcinoma. Some clones in this sample may be carry-over from other donors' samples. For the CDR3, the sequence is CASSPGTGQEKLFF. The nucleotides are TGTGCCAGCAGCCCCGGGACAGGCCAGGAAAAACTGTTTTTT.